This T cell receptor (beta chain) is drawn from a study of response to subunit inactivated influenza vaccine. Whole-study results and caveats: T cells newly recruited by each seasonal influenza vaccination are few, the authors suggested.

MiXCR was run by TCRdb on the RT-PCR reads, yielding one entry per CDR3 protein. The sample lists 650,000 to 800,000 distinct CDR3 sequences; roughly 14% were seen once. For this clonotype: Its antigen is not known.

Here the sequenced sample was PBMCs from blood, taken roughly 2 weeks before vaccination. The receptor was isolated from a man in his fifties or sixties who received an inactivated influenza vaccine.

The CDR3 bases are TGTGCCAGCAGCTCAGTAACAGGTCTTGAGCAGTTCTTC. Amino acid sequence: CASSSVTGLEQFF. The V gene is TRBV7-2, the J gene TRBJ2-1; D is possibly TRBD1 (5 bases). This CDR3 is built from 13 residues. Trimming cost V 4 bases and J 9 bases, with 13 bases left between them. Germline CDR1 and CDR2: SGHTA and FQGNSA.